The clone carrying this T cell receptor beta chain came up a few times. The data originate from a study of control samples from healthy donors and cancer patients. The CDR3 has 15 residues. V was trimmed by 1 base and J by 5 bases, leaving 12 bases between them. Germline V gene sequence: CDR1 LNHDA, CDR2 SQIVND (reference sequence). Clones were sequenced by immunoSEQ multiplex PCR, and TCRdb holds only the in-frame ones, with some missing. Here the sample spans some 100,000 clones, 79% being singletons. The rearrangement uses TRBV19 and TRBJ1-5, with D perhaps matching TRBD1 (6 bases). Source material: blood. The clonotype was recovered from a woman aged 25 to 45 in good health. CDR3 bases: TGTGCCAGTAGTATAGTGATGGGGGGGCATCAGCCCCAGCATTTT. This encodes CASSIVMGGHQPQHF.